One and the same sample provided the 13 T cell receptor beta chains below, sequenced in a study of blood T cell repertoires in COVID-19. The repertoire was sequenced with immunoSEQ multiplex PCR; TCRdb's copy has only in-frame clones and lacks some. The sample lists around 250,000 clones; 84% were seen once. Sequencing used peripheral blood. The receptors stem from a woman in her thirties or forties who had recovered from COVID-19.

This rearrangement joins TRBV14 to TRBJ2-2; the D is unclear. V lost 6 bases and J lost 6, with 11 bases in between. CDR3 length: 13 amino acids. The germline CDR1 and CDR2 sequences are SGHDN and FVKESK. DNA for the CDR3: TGTGCCAGCAGGAAAGTCCGGGCCGGGGAGCTGTTTTTT. Translating gives CASRKVRAGELFF.

The genes are TRBV5-1 and TRBJ2-7, with D tentatively TRBD1 (6 bases). Germline lookup yields CDR1 SGHRS and CDR2 YFSETQ. V was trimmed by 4 bases and J by 1 base, leaving 12 bases between them. The length of the CDR3 is 14 residues. This CDR3 reads CASSPRTDSYEQYF. The CDR3 DNA follows: TGCGCCAGCAGCCCCCGGACAGATTCCTACGAGCAGTACTTC. Looking up the rest from reference TRBV5-1 and TRBJ2-7 gives the full variable domain: KAGVTQTPRYLIKTRGQQVTLSCSPISGHRSVSWYQQTPGQGLQFLFEYFSETQRNKGNFPGRFSGRQFSNSRSEMNVSTLELGDSALYLCASSPRTDSYEQYFGPGTRLTVT.

V gene TRBV7-9 combines with J gene TRBJ2-3; 7 nucleotides align to TRBD2. This CDR3 is built from 14 residues. The germline gives CDR1 SEHNR, CDR2 FQNEAQ (reference sequence). Trimming cost V 2 bases and J 2 bases; bases outside gene matches: 1. The CDR3 here is CASSLRDYTDTQYF. DNA of the CDR3: TGTGCCAGCAGCTTAAGGGACTACACAGATACGCAGTATTTT.

This chain connects TRBV28 to TRBJ1-2; TRBD1 matches at 8 bases. Losses at the gene ends were 3 bases for V and 4 bases for J; bases not matched to a gene: 4. CDR3 size: 14 residues. CDR1 is MDHEN and CDR2 is SYDVKM in the germline V gene. The CDR3: CASSLDRVSYGYTF. The DNA for the CDR3 is TGTGCCAGCAGTTTGGACAGGGTGAGCTATGGCTACACCTTC.

The table lists this clone with a count of one. The chain employs TRBV24-1 and TRBJ2-3, with D tentatively TRBD1 (6 bases). This CDR3 has 16 amino acids. From germline, CDR1 is KGHDR and CDR2 SFDVKD. Trimming cost V 0 bases and J 4 bases, with 13 bases left between them. CDR3 loop: CATSDLQGQEADTQYF. CDR3 sequence (DNA): TGTGCCACCAGTGATTTGCAGGGACAAGAGGCAGATACGCAGTATTTT.

The chain joins TRBV11-3 to TRBJ1-3; D uncertain. Germline values: CDR1 SGHNT, CDR2 YENEEA. The CDR3 totals 15 residues. The germline V and J ends were trimmed by 7 bases and 2 bases, with 15 bases remaining between them. CDR3 region: CASTLNPGTGNTIYF. DNA for the CDR3: TGTGCCAGCACCTTGAACCCGGGGACTGGAAACACCATATATTTT.

The J gene is TRBJ2-3, the V gene TRBV10-3; 12 nucleotides match TRBD1. Germline CDR1 and CDR2: ENHRY and SYGVKD. After removal of 6 bases from V and 0 bases from J, the junction contained 1 base not matched to a gene. The CDR3 is 15 amino acids. CDR3 DNA: TGTGCCATCAGGGGACAGGGGGCAAGCACAGATACGCAGTATTTT. This gives the protein CAIRGQGASTDTQYF.

The chain links TRBV19 to TRBJ1-2; a weak D match, TRBD1 (6 bases). The CDR3 is 13 residues long. Germline-derived CDR1 and CDR2 are LNHDA and SQIVND (reference sequence). V was pared by 4 bases and J by 4 bases, with 10 bases between. In nucleotides, the CDR3 is TGTGCCAGTAGTAGAGACAGGCGCTATGGCTACACCTTC. Translation gives CASSRDRRYGYTF.

This sequence joins TRBV6-5 and TRBJ1-6, with 9 bases lining up with TRBD1. V dropped 11 bases and J dropped 9; count of bases not matched to a gene: 11. Germline V lookup: CDR1 MNHEY, CDR2 SVGAGI. This CDR3 is 14 amino acids long. Here the CDR3 reads CAGAGGQGSSPLHF. As DNA, the CDR3 is TGTGCCGGGGCCGGGGGACAGGGTTCTTCACCCCTCCACTTT.

The rearrangement joins TRBV5-1 to TRBJ1-4; TRBD1 matches at 11 bases. Germline CDR1 and CDR2: SGHRS and YFSETQ. This CDR3 comprises 15 residues. J lost 5 bases, V lost 4 bases, and 4 bases had no gene match. CDR3 nucleotides: TGCGCCAGCAGCCCTGGGGACAGGGGGAATGAAAAACTGTTTTTT. Protein product: CASSPGDRGNEKLFF.

The chain couples TRBV6-5 to TRBJ1-2; D is undetermined. The CDR3 totals 13 residues. Germline CDR1 and CDR2: MNHEY and SVGAGI. V was clipped by 5 bases and J by 2 bases, with 9 bases between them. CDR3 in amino acids: CASSRDGNYGYTF. In nucleotides, the CDR3 is TGTGCCAGCAGTCGCGACGGGAACTATGGCTACACCTTC.

V usage is TRBV7-2 and J usage is TRBJ2-3; a possible D gene is TRBD1 (6 bases). V lost 2 bases to trimming and J lost 6 bases, with 9 bases between them. Germline values: CDR1 SGHTA, CDR2 FQGNSA. The CDR3 spans 13 residues. CDR3 loop: CASSLTGPDTQYF. The CDR3 DNA is TGTGCCAGCAGCTTAACAGGGCCCGATACGCAGTATTTT.

The chain is built from TRBV6-2 or TRBV6-3 and TRBJ2-6; 7 nucleotides agree with TRBD2. Trimming took 0 bases from V and 0 from J; bases not matched to a gene: 8. CDR3 length: 19 residues. The germline V gene encodes CDR1 MNHEY and CDR2 SVGEGT. The CDR3 protein is CASSYSSSERGSGANVLTF. Written as DNA, the CDR3 is TGTGCCAGCAGTTACTCCTCGTCAGAGCGGGGCTCTGGGGCCAACGTCCTGACTTTC.